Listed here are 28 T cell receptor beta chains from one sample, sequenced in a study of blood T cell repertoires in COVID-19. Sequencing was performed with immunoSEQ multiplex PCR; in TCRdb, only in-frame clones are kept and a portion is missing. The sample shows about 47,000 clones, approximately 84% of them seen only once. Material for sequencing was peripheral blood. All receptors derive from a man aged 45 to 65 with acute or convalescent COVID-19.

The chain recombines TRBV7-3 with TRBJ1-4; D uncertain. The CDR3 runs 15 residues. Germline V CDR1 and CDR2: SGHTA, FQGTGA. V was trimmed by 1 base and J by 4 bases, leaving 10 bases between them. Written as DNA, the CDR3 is TGTGCCAGCAGCTTAAATGCGGGATTTAATGAAAAACTGTTTTTT. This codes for CASSLNAGFNEKLFF.

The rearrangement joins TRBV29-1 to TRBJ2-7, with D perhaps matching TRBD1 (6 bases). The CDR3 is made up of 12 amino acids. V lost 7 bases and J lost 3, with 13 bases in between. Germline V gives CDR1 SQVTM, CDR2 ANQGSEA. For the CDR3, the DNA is TGCAGCGGCCGGGACACATTCTACGAGCAGTACTTC. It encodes CSGRDTFYEQYF.

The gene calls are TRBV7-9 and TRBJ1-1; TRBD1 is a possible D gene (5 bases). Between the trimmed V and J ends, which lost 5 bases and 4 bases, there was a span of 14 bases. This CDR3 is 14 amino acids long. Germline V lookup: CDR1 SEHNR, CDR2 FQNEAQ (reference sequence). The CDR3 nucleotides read TGTGCCAGCAGCCTTTCGCAGGGCGCCACTGAAGCTTTCTTT. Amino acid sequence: CASSLSQGATEAFF.

The DNA of the CDR3 is TGTGCCAGCAGCTCCAAGAACACTGAAGCTTTCTTT. It is translated as CASSSKNTEAFF. This chain uses TRBV5-4 with TRBJ1-1, with no clear D. The V end lost 3 bases, the J end lost 1 base, and 4 bases lay between the germline ends. The CDR3 totals 12 residues. CDR1 is SGHNT and CDR2 is YYREEE in the germline V gene (reference sequence).

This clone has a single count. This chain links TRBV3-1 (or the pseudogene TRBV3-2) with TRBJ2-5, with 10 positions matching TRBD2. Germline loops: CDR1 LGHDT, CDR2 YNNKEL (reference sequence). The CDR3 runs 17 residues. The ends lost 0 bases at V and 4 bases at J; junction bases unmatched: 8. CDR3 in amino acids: CASSQEYGTSASETQYF. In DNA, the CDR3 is TGTGCCAGCAGCCAAGAATACGGGACTAGCGCGTCAGAGACCCAGTACTTC.

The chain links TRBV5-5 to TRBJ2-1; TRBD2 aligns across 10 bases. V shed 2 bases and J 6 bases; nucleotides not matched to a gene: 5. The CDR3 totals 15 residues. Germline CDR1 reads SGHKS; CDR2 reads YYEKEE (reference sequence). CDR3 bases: TGTGCCAGCAGCTTATCAGGACTAGCGGCCAATGAGCAGTTCTTC. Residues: CASSLSGLAANEQFF.

CDR3 residues: CASSFGTGDNEQFF. The DNA for the CDR3 is TGTGCCAGCAGCTTTGGGACAGGCGACAATGAGCAGTTCTTC. The V gene is TRBV7-9, the J gene TRBJ2-1; TRBD1 agrees at 8 bases. This CDR3 is 14 amino acids long. Germline CDR1 is SEHNR and CDR2 is FQNEAQ (reference sequence). The ends lost 3 bases at V and 5 bases at J; junction bases unmatched: 3.

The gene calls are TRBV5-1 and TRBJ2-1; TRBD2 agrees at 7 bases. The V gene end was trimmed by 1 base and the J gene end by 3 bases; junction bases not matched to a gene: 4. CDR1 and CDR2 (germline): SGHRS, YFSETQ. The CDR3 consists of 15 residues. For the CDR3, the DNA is TGCGCCAGCAGCTTGCAGAGCGGGATCTACAATGAGCAGTTCTTC. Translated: CASSLQSGIYNEQFF.

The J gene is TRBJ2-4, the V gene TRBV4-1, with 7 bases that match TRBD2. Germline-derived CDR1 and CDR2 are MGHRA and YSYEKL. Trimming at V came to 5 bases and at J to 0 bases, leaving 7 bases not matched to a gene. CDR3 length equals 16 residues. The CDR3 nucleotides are TGCGCCAGCAGCTGGGGCCCGGGGGGAGCCAAAAACATTCAGTACTTC. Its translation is CASSWGPGGAKNIQYF.

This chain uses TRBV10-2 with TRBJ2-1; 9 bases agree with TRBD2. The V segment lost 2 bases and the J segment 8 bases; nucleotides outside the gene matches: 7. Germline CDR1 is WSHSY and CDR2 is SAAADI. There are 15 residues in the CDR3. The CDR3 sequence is CASSEENSGRDEQFF. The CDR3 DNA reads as TGCGCCAGCAGTGAGGAGAATAGCGGGAGAGATGAGCAGTTCTTC.

The CDR3 DNA sequence: TGCGCCAGCAGTGAGTCCGAAGCGGGGCCACACACAGATACGCAGTATTTT. This encodes CASSESEAGPHTDTQYF. This sequence joins TRBV10-1 and TRBJ2-3; 7 nucleotides align to TRBD2. This CDR3 is built from 17 residues. The V and J ends lost 0 bases and 2 bases, in that order; junction bases with no gene match: 8. The germline gives CDR1 WNHNN, CDR2 SYGVQD (reference sequence).

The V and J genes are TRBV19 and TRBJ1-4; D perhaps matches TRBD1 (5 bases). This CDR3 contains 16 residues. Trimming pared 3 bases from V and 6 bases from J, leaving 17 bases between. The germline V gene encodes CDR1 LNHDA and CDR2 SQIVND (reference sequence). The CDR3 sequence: CASSMSAGISYEKLFF. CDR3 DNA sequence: TGTGCCAGTAGTATGTCGGCAGGGATTTCGTATGAAAAACTGTTTTTT.

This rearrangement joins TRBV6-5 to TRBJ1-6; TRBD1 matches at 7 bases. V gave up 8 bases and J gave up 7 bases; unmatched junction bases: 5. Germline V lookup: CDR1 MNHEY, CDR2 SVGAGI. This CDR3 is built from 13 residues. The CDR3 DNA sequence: TGTGCCAGCTTGCAGACAGGGAATTCACCCCTCCACTTT. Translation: CASLQTGNSPLHF.

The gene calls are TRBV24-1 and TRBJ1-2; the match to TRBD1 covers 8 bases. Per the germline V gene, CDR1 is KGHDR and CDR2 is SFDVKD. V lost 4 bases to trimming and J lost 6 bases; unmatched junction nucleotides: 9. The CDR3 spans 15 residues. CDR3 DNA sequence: TGTGCCACCAGTGACTCAGGACAGGGTCGGGATGGCTACACCTTC. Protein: CATSDSGQGRDGYTF.

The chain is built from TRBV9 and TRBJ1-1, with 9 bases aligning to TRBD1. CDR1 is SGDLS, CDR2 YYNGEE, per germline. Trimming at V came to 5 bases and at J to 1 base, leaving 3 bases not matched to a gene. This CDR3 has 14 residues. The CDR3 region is CASSRQGENTEAFF. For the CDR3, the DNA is TGTGCCAGCAGTAGACAGGGGGAGAACACTGAAGCTTTCTTT.

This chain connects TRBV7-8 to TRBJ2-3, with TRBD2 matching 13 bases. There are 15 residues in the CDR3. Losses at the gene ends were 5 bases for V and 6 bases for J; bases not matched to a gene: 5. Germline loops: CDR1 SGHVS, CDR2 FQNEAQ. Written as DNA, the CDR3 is TGTGCCAGCAGCGCCGGACTAGCGGGAGCGGATACGCAGTATTTT. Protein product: CASSAGLAGADTQYF. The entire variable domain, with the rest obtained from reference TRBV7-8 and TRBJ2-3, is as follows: GAGVSQSPRYKVAKRGQDVALRCDPISGHVSLFWYQQALGQGPEFLTYFQNEAQLDKSGLPSDRFFAERPEGSVSTLKIQRTQQEDSAVYLCASSAGLAGADTQYFGPGTRLTVL.

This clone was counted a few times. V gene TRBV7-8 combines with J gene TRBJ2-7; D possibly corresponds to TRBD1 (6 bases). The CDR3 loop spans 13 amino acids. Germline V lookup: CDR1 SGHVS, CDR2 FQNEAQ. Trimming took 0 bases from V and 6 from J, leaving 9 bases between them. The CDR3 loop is CASSLAGAGEQYF. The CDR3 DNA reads TGTGCCAGCAGCTTAGCGGGGGCGGGCGAGCAGTACTTC.

The CDR3 loop is CSVESGYGYTF. The CDR3 DNA reads TGCAGCGTTGAGTCAGGGTATGGCTACACCTTC. V is TRBV29-1 and J is TRBJ1-2; TRBD1 is a possible D gene (5 bases). The CDR3 has 11 residues. V gave up 3 bases and J gave up 5 bases, with 7 bases separating them. CDR1 is SQVTM, CDR2 ANQGSEA, per germline.

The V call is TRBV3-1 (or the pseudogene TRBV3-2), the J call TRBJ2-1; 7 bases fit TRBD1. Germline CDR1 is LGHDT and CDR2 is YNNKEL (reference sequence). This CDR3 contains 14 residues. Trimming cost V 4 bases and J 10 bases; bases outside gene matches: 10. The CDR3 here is CASSPEEGAREQFF. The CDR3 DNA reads TGTGCCAGCAGCCCAGAAGAGGGGGCAAGGGAGCAGTTCTTC.

In DNA, the CDR3 is TGTGCCAGCAGCTCCGGGGTTGGGCGGGGTCGCACAGATACGCAGTATTTT. The encoded protein is CASSSGVGRGRTDTQYF. This chain connects TRBV5-4 to TRBJ2-3, with D possibly matching TRBD2 (6 bases). V was clipped by 3 bases and J by 1 base, with 18 bases between them. Germline V CDR1 and CDR2: SGHNT, YYREEE (reference sequence). The CDR3 has 17 amino acids. The complete variable domain, with remaining parts taken from reference TRBV5-4 and TRBJ2-3, reads ETGVTQSPTHLIKTRGQQVTLRCSSQSGHNTVSWYQQALGQGPQFIFQYYREEENGRGNFPPRFSGLQFPNYSSELNVNALELDDSALYLCASSSGVGRGRTDTQYFGPGTRLTVL.

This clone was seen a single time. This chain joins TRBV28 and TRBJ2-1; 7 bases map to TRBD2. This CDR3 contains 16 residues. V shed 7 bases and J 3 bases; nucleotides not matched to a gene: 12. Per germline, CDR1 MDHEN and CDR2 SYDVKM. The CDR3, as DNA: TGTGCCAGCACCGACCCCGCGGGAGAGGGCTACAATGAGCAGTTCTTC. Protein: CASTDPAGEGYNEQFF.

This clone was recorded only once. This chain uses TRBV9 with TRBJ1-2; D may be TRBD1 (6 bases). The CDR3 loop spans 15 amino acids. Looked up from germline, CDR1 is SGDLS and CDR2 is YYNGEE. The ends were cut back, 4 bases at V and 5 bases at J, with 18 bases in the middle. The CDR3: CASSPPSGTNYGYTF. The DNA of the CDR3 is TGTGCCAGCAGCCCACCATCCGGGACAAATTATGGCTACACCTTC.

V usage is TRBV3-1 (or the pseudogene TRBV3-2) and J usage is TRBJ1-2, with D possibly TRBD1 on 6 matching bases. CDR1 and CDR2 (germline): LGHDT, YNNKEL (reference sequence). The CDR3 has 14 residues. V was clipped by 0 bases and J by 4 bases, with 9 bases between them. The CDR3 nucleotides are TGTGCCAGCAGCCAAGAATCGGACAGCTATGGCTACACCTTC. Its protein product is CASSQESDSYGYTF.

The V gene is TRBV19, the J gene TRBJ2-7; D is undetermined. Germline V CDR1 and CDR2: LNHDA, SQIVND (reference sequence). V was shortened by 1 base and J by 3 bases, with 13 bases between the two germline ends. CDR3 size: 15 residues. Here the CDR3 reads CASSIGPVAGYEQYF. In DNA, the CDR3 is TGTGCCAGTAGTATAGGGCCGGTGGCAGGCTACGAGCAGTACTTC.

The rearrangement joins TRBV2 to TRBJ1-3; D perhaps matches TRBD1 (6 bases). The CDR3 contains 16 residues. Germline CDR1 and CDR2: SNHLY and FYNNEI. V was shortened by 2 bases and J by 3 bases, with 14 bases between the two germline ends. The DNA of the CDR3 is TGTGCCAGCAGTGAACAAGGCAGGGGACGTGGAAACACCATATATTTT. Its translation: CASSEQGRGRGNTIYF.

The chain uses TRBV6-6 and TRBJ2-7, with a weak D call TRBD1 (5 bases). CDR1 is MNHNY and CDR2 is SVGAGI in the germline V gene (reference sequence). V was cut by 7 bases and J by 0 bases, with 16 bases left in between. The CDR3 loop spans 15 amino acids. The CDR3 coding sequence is TGTGCCAGCACCCCCGGCAGGGCTAGCTCCTACGAGCAGTACTTC. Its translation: CASTPGRASSYEQYF.

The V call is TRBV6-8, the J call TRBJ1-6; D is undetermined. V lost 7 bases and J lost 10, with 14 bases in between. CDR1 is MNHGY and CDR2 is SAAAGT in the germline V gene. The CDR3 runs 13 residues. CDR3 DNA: TGTGCCAGCATCCCGTGGAGGGAATCACCCCTCCACTTT. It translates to CASIPWRESPLHF.

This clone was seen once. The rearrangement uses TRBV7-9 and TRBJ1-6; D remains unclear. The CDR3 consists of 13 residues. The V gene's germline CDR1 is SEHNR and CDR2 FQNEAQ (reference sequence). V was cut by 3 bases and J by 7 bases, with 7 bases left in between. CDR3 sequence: CASSLGFNSPLHF. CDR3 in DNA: TGTGCCAGCAGCTTGGGCTTCAATTCACCCCTCCACTTT.